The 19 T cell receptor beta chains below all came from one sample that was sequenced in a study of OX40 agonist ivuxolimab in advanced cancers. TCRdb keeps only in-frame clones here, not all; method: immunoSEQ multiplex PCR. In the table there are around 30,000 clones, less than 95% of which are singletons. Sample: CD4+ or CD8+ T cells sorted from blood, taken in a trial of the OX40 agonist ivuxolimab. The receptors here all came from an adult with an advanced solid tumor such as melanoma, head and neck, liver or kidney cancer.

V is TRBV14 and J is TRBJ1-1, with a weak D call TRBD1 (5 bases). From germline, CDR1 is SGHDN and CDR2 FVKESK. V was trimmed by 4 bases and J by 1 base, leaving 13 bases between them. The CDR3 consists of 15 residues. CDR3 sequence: CASSLTGTGNTEAFF. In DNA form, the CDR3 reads TGTGCCAGCAGCCTCACCGGGACCGGGAACACTGAAGCTTTCTTT.

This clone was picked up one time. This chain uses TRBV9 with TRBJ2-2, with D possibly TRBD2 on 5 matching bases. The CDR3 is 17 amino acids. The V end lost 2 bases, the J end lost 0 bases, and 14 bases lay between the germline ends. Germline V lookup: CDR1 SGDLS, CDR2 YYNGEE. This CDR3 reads CASSVPKNSANTGELFF. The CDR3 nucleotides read TGTGCCAGCAGCGTCCCTAAGAATAGCGCGAACACCGGGGAGCTGTTTTTT.

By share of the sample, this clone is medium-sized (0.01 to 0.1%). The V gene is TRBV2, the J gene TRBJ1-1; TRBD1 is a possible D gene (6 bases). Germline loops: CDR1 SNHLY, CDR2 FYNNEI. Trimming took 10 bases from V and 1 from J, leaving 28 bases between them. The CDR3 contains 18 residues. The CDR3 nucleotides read TGTGCCATCTCGGGCCGAAACAGGGAGGTTTTGGGGAACACTGAAGCTTTCTTT. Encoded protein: CAISGRNREVLGNTEAFF.

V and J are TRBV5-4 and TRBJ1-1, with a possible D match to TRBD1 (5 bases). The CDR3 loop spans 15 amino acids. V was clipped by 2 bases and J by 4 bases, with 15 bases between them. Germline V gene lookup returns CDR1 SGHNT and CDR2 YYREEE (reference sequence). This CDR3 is CASSLPAGMGTEAFF. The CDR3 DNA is TGTGCCAGCAGCTTACCCGCAGGGATGGGCACTGAAGCTTTCTTT.

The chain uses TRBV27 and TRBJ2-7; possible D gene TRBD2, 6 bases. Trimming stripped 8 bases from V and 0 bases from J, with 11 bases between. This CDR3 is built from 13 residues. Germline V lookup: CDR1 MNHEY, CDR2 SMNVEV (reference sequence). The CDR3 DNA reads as TGTGCCAGCTTCGGACTAAGCTCCTACGAGCAGTACTTC. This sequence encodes CASFGLSSYEQYF.

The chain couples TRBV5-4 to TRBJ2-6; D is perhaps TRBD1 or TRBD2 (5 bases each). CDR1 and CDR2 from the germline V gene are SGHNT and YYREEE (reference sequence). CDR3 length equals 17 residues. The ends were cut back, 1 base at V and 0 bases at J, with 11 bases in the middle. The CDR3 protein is CASSLRGASSGANVLTF. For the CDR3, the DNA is TGTGCCAGCAGCTTGAGAGGGGCAAGCTCTGGGGCCAACGTCCTGACTTTC.

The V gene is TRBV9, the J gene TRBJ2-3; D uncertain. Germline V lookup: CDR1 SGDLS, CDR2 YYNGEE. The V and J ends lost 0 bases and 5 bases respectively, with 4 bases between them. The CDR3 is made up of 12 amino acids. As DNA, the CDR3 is TGTGCCAGCAGCGTAGCGGGAGATACGCAGTATTTT. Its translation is CASSVAGDTQYF.

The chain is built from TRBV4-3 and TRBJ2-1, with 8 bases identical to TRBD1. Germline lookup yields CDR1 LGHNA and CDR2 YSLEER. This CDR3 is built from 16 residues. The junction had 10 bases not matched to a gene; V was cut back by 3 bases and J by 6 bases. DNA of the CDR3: TGCGCCAGCAGCCAGTTCGTGACAGGGGATTCCAATGAGCAGTTCTTC. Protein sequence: CASSQFVTGDSNEQFF.

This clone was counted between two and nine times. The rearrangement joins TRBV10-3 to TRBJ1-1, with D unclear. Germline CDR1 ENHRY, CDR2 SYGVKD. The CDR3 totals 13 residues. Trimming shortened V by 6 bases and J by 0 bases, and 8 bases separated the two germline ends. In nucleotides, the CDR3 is TGTGCCATCAGGGATGAACTGAACACTGAAGCTTTCTTT. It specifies CAIRDELNTEAFF.

CDR3 sequence: CASGSYPSSYNEQFF. In DNA, the CDR3 is TGTGCTAGTGGTTCGTACCCGAGCTCCTACAATGAGCAGTTCTTC. This chain joins TRBV12-5 and TRBJ2-1; no firm D call. This CDR3 comprises 15 residues. Per the germline V gene, CDR1 is LGHNT and CDR2 is FRNRAP. The V end lost 4 bases, the J end lost 0 bases, and 10 bases lay between the germline ends.

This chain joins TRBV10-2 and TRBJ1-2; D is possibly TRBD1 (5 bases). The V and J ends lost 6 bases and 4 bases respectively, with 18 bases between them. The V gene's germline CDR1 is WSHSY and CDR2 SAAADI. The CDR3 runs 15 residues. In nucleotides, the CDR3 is TGCGCCAGCAGGGCGGGAACAGGAGACTCCTATGGCTACACCTTC. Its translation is CASRAGTGDSYGYTF.

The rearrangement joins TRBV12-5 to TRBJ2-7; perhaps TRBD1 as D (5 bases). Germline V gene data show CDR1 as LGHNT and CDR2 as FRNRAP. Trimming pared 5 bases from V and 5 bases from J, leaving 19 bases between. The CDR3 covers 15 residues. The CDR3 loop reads CASGNTFRARDEQYF. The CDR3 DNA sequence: TGTGCTAGTGGTAACACATTCAGGGCTCGGGACGAGCAGTACTTC.

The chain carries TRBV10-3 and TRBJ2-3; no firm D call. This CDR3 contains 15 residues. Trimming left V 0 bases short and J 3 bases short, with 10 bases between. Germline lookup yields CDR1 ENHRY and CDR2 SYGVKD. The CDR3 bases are TGTGCCATCAGTGAGTCCCCGAGTAGTACAGATACGCAGTATTTT. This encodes CAISESPSSTDTQYF.

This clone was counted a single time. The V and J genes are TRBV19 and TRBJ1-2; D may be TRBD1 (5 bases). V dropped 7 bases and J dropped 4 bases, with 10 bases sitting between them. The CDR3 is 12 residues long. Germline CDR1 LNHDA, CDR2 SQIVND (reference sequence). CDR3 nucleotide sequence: TGTGCCAGTATTTCTGGGGGCTATGGCTACACCTTC. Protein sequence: CASISGGYGYTF.

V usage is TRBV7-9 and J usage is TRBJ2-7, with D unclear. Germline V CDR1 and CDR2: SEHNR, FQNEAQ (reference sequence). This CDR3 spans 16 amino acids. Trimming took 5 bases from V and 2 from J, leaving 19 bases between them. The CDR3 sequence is CASSVSTGLDTYEQYF. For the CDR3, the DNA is TGTGCCAGCAGCGTCTCTACTGGGCTAGATACCTACGAGCAGTACTTC.

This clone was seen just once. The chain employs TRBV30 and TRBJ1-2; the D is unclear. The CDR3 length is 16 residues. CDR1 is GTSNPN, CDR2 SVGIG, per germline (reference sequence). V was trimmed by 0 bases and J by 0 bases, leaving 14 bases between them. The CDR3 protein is CAWSVDQRRPNYGYTF. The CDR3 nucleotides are TGTGCCTGGAGTGTAGATCAGAGGCGGCCTAACTATGGCTACACCTTC.

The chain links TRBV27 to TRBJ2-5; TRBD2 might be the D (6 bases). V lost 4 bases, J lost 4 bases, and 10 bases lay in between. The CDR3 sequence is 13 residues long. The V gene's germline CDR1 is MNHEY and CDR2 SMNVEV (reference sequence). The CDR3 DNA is TGTGCCAGCAGTTGGGACTTCGGAGAGACCCAGTACTTC. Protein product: CASSWDFGETQYF.

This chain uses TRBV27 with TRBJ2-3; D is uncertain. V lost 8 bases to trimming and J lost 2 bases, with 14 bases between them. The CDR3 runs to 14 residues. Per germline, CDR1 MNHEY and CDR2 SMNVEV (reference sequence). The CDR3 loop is CASCSRSATDTQYF. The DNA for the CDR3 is TGTGCCAGCTGCTCTAGGTCTGCCACAGATACGCAGTATTTT.

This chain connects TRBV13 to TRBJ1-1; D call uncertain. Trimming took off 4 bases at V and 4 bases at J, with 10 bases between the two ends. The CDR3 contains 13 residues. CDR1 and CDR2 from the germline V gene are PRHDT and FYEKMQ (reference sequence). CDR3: CASSSDIGTEAFF. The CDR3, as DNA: TGTGCCAGCAGCTCCGACATAGGCACTGAAGCTTTCTTT.